This is a list of T cell receptor beta chains from one sample in a study of T-cell reconstitution after alpha-beta-depleted transplantation in children. TCRdb re-derived calls from the PCR reads in MiXCR, one entry per CDR3 protein. The table has 280,000 or so distinct CDR3 sequences, 11% seen once. Sequencing used peripheral blood, obtained 180 days after TCRalphabeta/CD19-depleted stem cell transplant. Receptors originate from a male patient under 10 years old who had a stem cell transplant for chronic granulomatous disease, so the T cells may come from the graft donor. The CDR3 runs from the conserved cysteine through the conserved F or W. D genes are given only for firm matches. Only part of the rows carry a size: once, few, many, or a class if the clone is expanded.

cdr3_aa cdr3_nt j_call clone_size v_call d_call
CASSSFLISGSPLHF TGTGCCAGCAGTTCCTTCCTCATATCGGGTTCACCCCTCCACTTT TRBJ1-6 many TRBV27 .
CASSLRLATYNEQFF TGTGCCAGCAGTCTTCGACTAGCAACCTACAATGAGCAGTTCTTC TRBJ2-1 many TRBV12-3/TRBV12-4 TRBD2
CASSLLGHNPGETQYF TGTGCCAGCAGTTTATTAGGACACAACCCGGGAGAGACCCAGTACTTC TRBJ2-5 many TRBV28 .
CASSALVGTRDQPQHF TGCGCCAGCAGCGCCTTGGTCGGGACACGGGATCAGCCCCAGCATTTT TRBJ1-5 . TRBV4-1 .
CSVVPRAAAYEQYF TGCAGCGTTGTACCCCGCGCAGCAGCCTACGAGCAGTACTTC TRBJ2-7 . TRBV29-1 .
CASSRARGDTGELFF TGTGCCAGCAGCCGGGCCCGAGGGGACACCGGGGAGCTGTTTTTT TRBJ2-2 many TRBV6-2/TRBV6-3 .
CASSPDSGTDTQYF TGTGCCAGTAGTCCGGACTCAGGCACAGATACGCAGTATTTT TRBJ2-3 . TRBV19 .
CSAPGPPRQRQETQYF TGCAGTGCTCCGGGACCACCCCGCCAACGCCAAGAGACCCAGTACTTC TRBJ2-5 many TRBV20-1 .
CASSPGKSSYEQYF TGTGCCAGCAGCCCAGGAAAGAGCTCCTACGAGCAGTACTTC TRBJ2-7 many TRBV12-3/TRBV12-4 .
CASSFLGGSETQYF TGTGCCAGCAGTTTTTTGGGGGGGAGTGAGACCCAGTACTTC TRBJ2-5 many TRBV27 TRBD2
CSARDLRARGGTDTQYF TGCAGTGCTAGAGATCTTAGGGCTCGCGGCGGTACAGATACGCAGTATTTT TRBJ2-3 many TRBV20-1 .
CASSELADGADTQYF TGTGCCAGCAGCGAATTAGCGGACGGGGCAGATACGCAGTATTTT TRBJ2-3 many TRBV9 .
CASSTGGEVKTQYF TGTGCCAGCAGTACAGGGGGTGAGGTGAAGACCCAGTACTTC TRBJ2-5 many TRBV12-3/TRBV12-4 TRBD1
CSVGATRTGELFF TGCAGTGTGGGGGCAACGAGGACCGGGGAGCTGTTTTTT TRBJ2-2 many TRBV20-1 .
CASSLNPRGHTEAFF TGTGCCAGCAGTTTAAACCCGAGGGGGCACACTGAAGCTTTCTTT TRBJ1-1 many TRBV12-3/TRBV12-4 TRBD1
CASVLREQYF TGTGCCAGCGTCTTAAGGGAGCAGTACTTC TRBJ2-7 . TRBV5-6 .
CAWSAMGNVLTF TGTGCCTGGAGTGCCATGGGTAACGTCCTGACTTTC TRBJ2-6 . TRBV30 .
CASSLAGRGNTGELFF TGCGCCAGCAGCTTGGCGGGCAGGGGGAACACCGGGGAGCTGTTTTTT TRBJ2-2 many TRBV5-1 .
CASSPDLLDRGETQYF TGTGCCAGCAGCCCAGACTTACTAGACCGTGGAGAGACCCAGTACTTC TRBJ2-5 few TRBV4-2 .
CASSSTSGSWAYNEQFF TGCGCCAGCAGCTCGACTAGCGGGAGTTGGGCCTACAATGAGCAGTTCTTC TRBJ2-1 many TRBV5-1 TRBD2
CAISVLAATSTDTQYF TGTGCCATCAGTGTATTAGCGGCCACTAGCACAGATACGCAGTATTTT TRBJ2-3 many TRBV10-3 .
CASSTRTGLSTDTQYF TGTGCCAGCAGTACCCGGACAGGGCTTAGCACAGATACGCAGTATTTT TRBJ2-3 many TRBV25-1 TRBD1
CSARAGQGLSSGANVLTF TGCAGTGCTAGAGCAGGACAGGGATTAAGCTCTGGGGCCAACGTCCTGACTTTC TRBJ2-6 many TRBV20-1 TRBD1
CAISPRHWYNLGEQYF TGTGCCATCAGCCCGAGGCACTGGTACAACCTAGGCGAGCAGTACTTC TRBJ2-7 once TRBV10-3 .
CSAMVENPSQETQYF TGCAGTGCTATGGTGGAAAACCCGAGCCAAGAGACCCAGTACTTC TRBJ2-5 many TRBV20-1 .
CASSLAQGQGYDSPLHF TGCGCCAGCAGCTTGGCCCAGGGACAGGGTTACGATTCACCCCTCCACTTT TRBJ1-6 many TRBV5-1 TRBD1
CASSWGRRYEQYF TGCGCCAGCAGTTGGGGTCGGCGTTACGAGCAGTACTTC TRBJ2-7 many TRBV5-1 .
CASSPVAGGGNTEAFF TGTGCCAGCTCACCGGTGGCAGGGGGAGGGAACACTGAAGCTTTCTTT TRBJ1-1 many TRBV18 TRBD1
CASSLDGVSGRAGYYNEQFF TGTGCCAGCAGCTTAGATGGAGTTAGCGGGAGGGCCGGGTACTACAATGAGCAGTTCTTC TRBJ2-1 many TRBV11-2 TRBD2
CSASPGLGLSGELFF TGCAGCGCTAGTCCGGGACTAGGGCTTTCCGGGGAGCTGTTTTTT TRBJ2-2 many TRBV29-1 TRBD2
CASSLALLTGTSYEQYF TGCGCCAGCAGCTTGGCCCTGTTGACAGGGACCTCCTACGAGCAGTACTTC TRBJ2-7 many TRBV5-1 TRBD1
CASSLPEAFF TGTGCCAGCAGCCTTCCTGAAGCTTTCTTT TRBJ1-1 many TRBV14 .
CSASTQGRSVIGYGYTF TGCAGTGCTAGTACTCAGGGGAGGTCTGTAATTGGCTATGGCTACACCTTC TRBJ1-2 many TRBV20-1 .
CASSRVQETQYF TGTGCCAGCAGCCGGGTCCAAGAGACCCAGTACTTC TRBJ2-5 many TRBV7-8 .
CASSLMKYYGNEQFF TGTGCCAGCAGTTTGATGAAATACTATGGCAATGAGCAGTTCTTC TRBJ2-1 many TRBV27 .
CSVETGQAYEQYF TGCAGCGTTGAAACTGGACAGGCCTACGAGCAGTACTTC TRBJ2-7 many TRBV29-1 TRBD1
CCARAVASSYNEQFF TGCTGTGCTAGAGCGGTCGCTAGCTCCTACAATGAGCAGTTCTTC TRBJ2-1 few TRBV20-1 .
CASSLSPGVLQETQYF TGTGCCAGCAGCTTGAGTCCAGGGGTCCTTCAAGAGACCCAGTACTTC TRBJ2-5 few TRBV5-5 .
CASTVRTGNTGELFF TGTGCCAGCACCGTACGGACAGGGAACACCGGGGAGCTGTTTTTT TRBJ2-2 many TRBV28 TRBD1
CASSPGLAGNNEQFF TGCGCCAGCAGCCCGGGACTAGCGGGAAACAATGAGCAGTTCTTC TRBJ2-1 many TRBV5-1 TRBD2
CASSLGADGEKLFF TGTGCCAGCAGCTTAGGGGCTGATGGTGAAAAACTGTTTTTT TRBJ1-4 many TRBV7-2 .
CAWMAGSYNEQFF TGTGCCTGGATGGCGGGCTCCTACAATGAGCAGTTCTTC TRBJ2-1 . TRBV30 .
CASSQDPPGTSGGAGETQYF TGCGCCAGCAGCCAAGATCCCCCCGGGACTAGCGGGGGGGCGGGGGAGACCCAGTACTTC TRBJ2-5 . TRBV4-3 TRBD2
CASRTRTSGRTDTQYF TGTGCCAGCAGGACCCGGACTAGCGGGAGGACAGATACGCAGTATTTT TRBJ2-3 few TRBV2 TRBD2
CASTPPGESSYEHFF TGTGCCAGCACCCCTCCTGGCGAAAGTTCCTATGAGCATTTCTTC TRBJ2-1 few TRBV5-4 .
CASSQEGTGDEQFF TGTGCCAGCAGCCAAGAGGGGACAGGGGATGAGCAGTTCTTC TRBJ2-1 few TRBV14 TRBD1
CSPRVGVIYFQPQHF TGCAGTCCAAGGGTGGGAGTGATTTATTTTCAGCCCCAGCATTTT TRBJ1-5 . TRBV29-1 .
CASSELGGLAEAFF TGTGCCAGCAGTGAATTGGGAGGACTGGCTGAAGCTTTCTTT TRBJ1-1 many TRBV25-1 .
CASTLSGFTDTQYF TGCGCCAGCACTCTTAGCGGTTTCACAGATACGCAGTATTTT TRBJ2-3 many TRBV5-1 .